Shown below are 3 T cell receptor beta chains from a single sample sequenced in a study of shared clonotypes between healthy human individuals. The method was immunoSEQ multiplex PCR; TCRdb's version includes in-frame clones alone and lacks a portion of them. The table includes 520,000 or so clones, 79% detected once. Sample: PBMCs. The receptors stem from a woman in her forties in good health. Some clones in this sample may be carry-over from other donors' samples.

This CDR3 reads CATSSRQGSYEQYF. The DNA for the CDR3 is TGTGCCACCAGCAGCAGACAGGGTTCCTACGAGCAGTACTTC. The chain recombines TRBV15 with TRBJ2-7; 7 nucleotides align to TRBD1. Germline values: CDR1 LNHNV, CDR2 YYDKDF (reference sequence). V lost 3 bases, J lost 1 base, and 3 bases stayed unmatched. This CDR3 is built from 14 residues.

The gene calls are TRBV19 and TRBJ1-1, with D tentatively TRBD1 (6 bases). V dropped 5 bases and J dropped 6 bases, with 16 bases sitting between them. The V gene's germline CDR1 is LNHDA and CDR2 SQIVND (reference sequence). The CDR3 runs to 14 residues. The CDR3 reads CASSRSGDHPEAFF. CDR3 nucleotide sequence: TGTGCCAGTAGTCGGTCAGGGGATCACCCTGAAGCTTTCTTT.

This clone was recorded only once. This chain joins TRBV2 and TRBJ1-4, with D possibly being TRBD1 (5 bases). Trimming took 1 base from V and 3 from J, leaving 9 bases between them. Germline CDR1 SNHLY, CDR2 FYNNEI. The CDR3 sequence is 15 residues long. CDR3 in amino acids: CASSEGTGANEKLFF. As DNA, the CDR3 is TGTGCCAGCAGTGAAGGAACGGGGGCTAATGAAAAACTGTTTTTT.